This section outlines one T cell receptor (beta chain) sequence together with its context. This CDR3 has 14 amino acids. Germline CDR1 reads GTSNPN; CDR2 reads SVGIG (reference sequence). Germline trimming cut 0 bases from V and 7 bases from J; bases unmatched to any gene: 5. This specimen comes from a study of T cell changes during pregnancy in multiple sclerosis. Assay used: immunoSEQ multiplex PCR; TCRdb lists only in-frame clones, some missing. The data show about 59,000 clones, 85% to 90% seen once. The clonotype originates from a human donor whose cells served as feeder cells for cultures in a pregnancy study. Specimen: peripheral blood from another person, used as feeder cells. The genes are TRBV30 and TRBJ2-1, with 8 nucleotides matching TRBD2. CDR3 in amino acids: CAWSVGASGNEQFF. Written as DNA, the CDR3 is TGTGCCTGGAGTGTAGGGGCTAGCGGGAATGAGCAGTTCTTC.